The clone carrying this T cell receptor (beta chain) has a handful of counts. The antigen is undetermined. This CDR3 spans 14 amino acids. Germline lookup yields CDR1 MDHEN and CDR2 SYDVKM. Trimming stripped 2 bases from V and 4 bases from J, with 11 bases between. This sample was taken from a study of cytomegalovirus exposure and HLA in healthy donors. The study's findings and limits: TCR beta sequences reportedly predicted most subjects' HLA-A and HLA-B alleles accurately.

Primers included in the PCR were 60 Vbeta and 13 Jbeta primers. Sequencing used immunoSEQ multiplex PCR; TCRdb keeps in-frame clones, though not all of them. The data show 100,000 or so clones, with about an eighth seen just once and roughly a sixth held by the top ten. The clonotype was recovered from a man aged 35-49 years in good health and CMV-seropositive. This rearrangement joins TRBV28 to TRBJ1-2, with D tentatively TRBD1 (6 bases). Material for sequencing was PBMCs. The CDR3 is CASSLTGQAYGYTF. The CDR3 DNA follows: TGTGCCAGCAGTTTAACAGGGCAGGCCTATGGCTACACCTTC.